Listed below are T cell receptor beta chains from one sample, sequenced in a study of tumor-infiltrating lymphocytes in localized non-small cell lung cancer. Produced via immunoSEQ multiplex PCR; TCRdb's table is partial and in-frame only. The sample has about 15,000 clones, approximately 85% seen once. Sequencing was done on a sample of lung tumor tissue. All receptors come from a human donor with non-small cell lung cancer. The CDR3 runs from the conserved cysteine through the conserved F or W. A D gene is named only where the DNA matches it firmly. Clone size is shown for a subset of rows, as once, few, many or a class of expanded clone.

CASSPSDEYGYTF	TGTGCCAGCAGCCCGTCCGACGAGTATGGCTACACCTTC	-	13	-	TRBV28	TRBJ1-2
CASSVRQSSYNSPLHF	TGTGCCAGCAGCGTGCGACAGTCCTCCTATAATTCACCCCTCCACTTT	-	16	-	TRBV9	TRBJ1-6
CASSLGRTGVQETQYF	TGCGCCAGCAGCTTGGGCCGTACGGGGGTTCAAGAGACCCAGTACTTC	-	16	-	TRBV5-1	TRBJ2-5
CAISVAGRRGSYEQYF	TGTGCCATCAGTGTTGCGGGCAGAAGGGGGTCCTACGAGCAGTACTTC	-	16	-	TRBV10-3	TRBJ2-7
CASSPGISTDTQYF	TGTGCCAGCAGCCCAGGCATCAGCACAGATACGCAGTATTTT	-	14	-	TRBV7-3	TRBJ2-3
CARSILQASNTEAFF	TGTGCCAGAAGTATACTACAGGCATCTAACACTGAAGCTTTCTTT	-	15	-	TRBV5-3	TRBJ1-1
CASSTTGEAYYGYTF	TGCGCCAGCAGCACTACAGGGGAAGCGTACTATGGCTACACCTTC	medium-sized	15	TRBD1	TRBV5-1	TRBJ1-2
CASSLGGSGANVLTF	TGTGCCAGCAGTTTGGGTGGCTCTGGGGCCAACGTCCTGACTTTC	-	15	-	TRBV28	TRBJ2-6
CASNGGLSTDTQYF	TGTGCCAGCAACGGGGGGCTGAGCACAGATACGCAGTATTTT	-	14	-	TRBV2	TRBJ2-3
CASRGDRGAYEQYF	TGTGCCAGCAGAGGCGACAGGGGGGCCTACGAGCAGTACTTC	-	14	TRBD1	TRBV2	TRBJ2-7
CASSLETSGGETQYF	TGCGCCAGCAGCTTGGAGACTAGCGGGGGAGAGACCCAGTACTTC	-	15	TRBD2	TRBV5-1	TRBJ2-5
CASRPIYSGTDYNEQFF	TGTGCCAGCAGACCGATCTACTCCGGGACAGACTACAATGAGCAGTTCTTC	-	17	TRBD1	TRBV28	TRBJ2-1
CAISETSGRRYNEQFF	TGTGCCATCAGTGAGACTAGCGGGAGGAGGTACAATGAGCAGTTCTTC	once	16	TRBD2	TRBV10-3	TRBJ2-1
CASALTAPGGYTF	TGTGCCAGCGCTTTAACAGCGCCGGGTGGCTACACCTTC	-	13	-	TRBV2	TRBJ1-2
CASSPDRIGNEQFF	TGTGCCAGCTCACCCGACAGGATCGGCAATGAGCAGTTCTTC	-	14	-	TRBV18	TRBJ2-1
CASSGGGSSGGRETQYF	TGTGCCAGCAGCGGGGGTGGGTCTAGCGGGGGAAGGGAGACCCAGTACTTC	-	17	TRBD2	TRBV5-4	TRBJ2-5
CSVELQGIKAFF	TGCAGCGTTGAACTACAGGGGATTAAAGCTTTCTTT	-	12	TRBD1	TRBV29-1	TRBJ1-1
CASSSTGQTAYEQYF	TGTGCCAGCTCAAGCACGGGACAGACGGCCTACGAGCAGTACTTC	once	15	TRBD1	TRBV18	TRBJ2-7
CASSIIKGSGELFF	TGTGCCAGTAGTATAATAAAGGGGTCCGGGGAGCTGTTTTTT	-	14	-	TRBV19	TRBJ2-2
CASSFGAATNEKLFF	TGTGCCAGCAGCTTCGGAGCCGCAACTAATGAAAAACTGTTTTTT	-	15	-	TRBV14	TRBJ1-4